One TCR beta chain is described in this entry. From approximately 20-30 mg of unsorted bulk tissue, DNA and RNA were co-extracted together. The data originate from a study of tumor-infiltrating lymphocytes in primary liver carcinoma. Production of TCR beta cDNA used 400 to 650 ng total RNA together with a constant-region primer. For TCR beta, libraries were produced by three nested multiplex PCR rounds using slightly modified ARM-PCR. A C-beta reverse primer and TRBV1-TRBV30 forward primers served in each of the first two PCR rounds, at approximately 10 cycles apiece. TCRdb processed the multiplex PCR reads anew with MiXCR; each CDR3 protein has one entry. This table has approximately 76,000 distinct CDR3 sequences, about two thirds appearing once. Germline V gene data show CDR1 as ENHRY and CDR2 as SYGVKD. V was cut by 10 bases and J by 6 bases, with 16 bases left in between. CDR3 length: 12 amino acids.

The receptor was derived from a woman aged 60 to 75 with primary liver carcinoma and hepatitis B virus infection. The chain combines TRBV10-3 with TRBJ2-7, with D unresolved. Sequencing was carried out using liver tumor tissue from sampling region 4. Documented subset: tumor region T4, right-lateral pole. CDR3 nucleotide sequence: TGTGCCACCAAACCCATGTCTGGCGAGCAGTACTTC. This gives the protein CATKPMSGEQYF.